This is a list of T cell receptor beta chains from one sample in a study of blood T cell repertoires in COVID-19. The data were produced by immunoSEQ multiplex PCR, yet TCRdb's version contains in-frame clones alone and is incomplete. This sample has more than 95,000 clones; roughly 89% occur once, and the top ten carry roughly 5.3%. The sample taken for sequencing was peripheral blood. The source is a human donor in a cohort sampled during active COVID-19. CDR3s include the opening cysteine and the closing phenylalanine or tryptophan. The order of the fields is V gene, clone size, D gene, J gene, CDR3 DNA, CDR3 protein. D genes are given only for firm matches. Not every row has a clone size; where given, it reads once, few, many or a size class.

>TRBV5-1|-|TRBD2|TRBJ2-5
TGCGCCAGCAGCTTGGGGGCGGGAGCTGGAGAGACCCAGTACTTC
CASSLGAGAGETQYF
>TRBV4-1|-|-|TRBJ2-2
TGCGCCAGCAGCCAAGATGTAATGCAGATCACCCCCGGGGAGCTGTTTTTT
CASSQDVMQITPGELFF
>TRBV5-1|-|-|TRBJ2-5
TGCGCCAGCAGCGCGTGGGCAGGGGAAGAGACCCAGTACTTC
CASSAWAGEETQYF
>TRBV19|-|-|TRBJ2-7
TGTGCCAGTAGGAGGGGGGGCCTAAAGAGCTCCTACGAGCAGTACTTC
CASRRGGLKSSYEQYF
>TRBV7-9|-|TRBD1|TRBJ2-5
TGTGCCAGCAGCCCGGGACAGGGACAAGAGACCCAGTACTTC
CASSPGQGQETQYF
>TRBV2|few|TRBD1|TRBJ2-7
TGTGCCAGCAGGGACCGGGACAGGCCCTACGAGCAGTACTTC
CASRDRDRPYEQYF
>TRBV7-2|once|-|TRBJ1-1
TGTGCCAGCAGCTTATCCGTGCAGGCACGGACTGAAGCTTTCTTT
CASSLSVQARTEAFF
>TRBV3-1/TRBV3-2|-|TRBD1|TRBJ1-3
TGTGCCAGCAGCCAGGGGACAGGGGCTAGAAACACCATATATTTT
CASSQGTGARNTIYF
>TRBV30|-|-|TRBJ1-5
TGTGCCTGGAGTGTAAGCAGGGATCAGCCCCAGCATTTT
CAWSVSRDQPQHF
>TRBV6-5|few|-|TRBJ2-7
TGTGCCAGCAGTTACAGCGGCAGCGTGGGGTCCTACGAGCAGTACTTC
CASSYSGSVGSYEQYF
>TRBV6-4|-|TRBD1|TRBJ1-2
TGTGCCAGCAGTCCTCAGGGGGGCGGAGGCTACACCTTC
CASSPQGGGGYTF